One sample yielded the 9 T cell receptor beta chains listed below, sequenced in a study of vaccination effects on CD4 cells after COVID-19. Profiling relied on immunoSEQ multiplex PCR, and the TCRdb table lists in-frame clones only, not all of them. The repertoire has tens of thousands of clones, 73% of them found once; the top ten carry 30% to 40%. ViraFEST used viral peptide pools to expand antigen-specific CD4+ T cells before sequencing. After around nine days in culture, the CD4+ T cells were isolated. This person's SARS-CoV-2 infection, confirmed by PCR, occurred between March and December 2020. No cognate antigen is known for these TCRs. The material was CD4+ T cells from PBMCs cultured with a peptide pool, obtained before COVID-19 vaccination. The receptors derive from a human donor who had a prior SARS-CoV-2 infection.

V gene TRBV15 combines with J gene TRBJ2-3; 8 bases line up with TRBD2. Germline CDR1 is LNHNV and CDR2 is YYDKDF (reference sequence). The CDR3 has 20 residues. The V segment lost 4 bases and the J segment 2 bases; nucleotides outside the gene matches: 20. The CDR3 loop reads CATSTDILDDRGGVTDTQYF. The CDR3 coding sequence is TGTGCCACCAGCACCGACATCCTAGACGATCGGGGGGGAGTCACAGATACGCAGTATTTT. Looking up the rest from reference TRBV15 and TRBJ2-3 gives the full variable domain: DAMVIQNPRYQVTQFGKPVTLSCSQTLNHNVMYWYQQKSSQAPKLLFHYYDKDFNNEADTPDNFQSRRPNTSFCFLDIRSPGLGDTAMYLCATSTDILDDRGGVTDTQYFGPGTRLTVL.

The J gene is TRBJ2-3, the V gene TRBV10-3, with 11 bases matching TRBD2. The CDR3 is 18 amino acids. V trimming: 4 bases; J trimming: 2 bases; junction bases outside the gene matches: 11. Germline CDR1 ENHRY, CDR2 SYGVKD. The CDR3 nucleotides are TGTGCCATCAGTGTACCAATTCAGACTAGCGGGAACACAGATACGCAGTATTTT. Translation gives CAISVPIQTSGNTDTQYF.

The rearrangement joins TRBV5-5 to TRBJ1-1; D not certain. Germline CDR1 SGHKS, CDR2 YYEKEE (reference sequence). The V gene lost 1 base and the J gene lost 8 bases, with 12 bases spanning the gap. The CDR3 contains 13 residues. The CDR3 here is CASSLWGTNEAFF. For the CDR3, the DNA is TGTGCCAGCAGCTTGTGGGGTACTAACGAAGCTTTCTTT.

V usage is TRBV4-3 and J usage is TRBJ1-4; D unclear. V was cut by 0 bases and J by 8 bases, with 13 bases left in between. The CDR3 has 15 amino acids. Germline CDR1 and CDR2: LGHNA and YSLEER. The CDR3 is CASSQDLIGREKLFF. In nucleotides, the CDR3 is TGCGCCAGCAGCCAAGATCTCATCGGGAGGGAAAAACTGTTTTTT.

In DNA, the CDR3 is TGTGCCAGCTCGGCGGTTGGGGCTAATGAAAAACTGTTTTTT. It is translated as CASSAVGANEKLFF. This chain joins TRBV2 and TRBJ1-4; D is undetermined. V was cut by 8 bases and J by 3 bases, with 13 bases left in between. Germline V gene data show CDR1 as SNHLY and CDR2 as FYNNEI. The CDR3 contains 14 residues.

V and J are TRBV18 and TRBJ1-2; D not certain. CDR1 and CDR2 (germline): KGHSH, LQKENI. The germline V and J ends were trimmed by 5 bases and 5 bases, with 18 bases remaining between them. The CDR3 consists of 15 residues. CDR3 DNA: TGTGCCAGCTCATCGCAGAATGCCGCGTCTTATGGCTACACCTTC. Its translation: CASSSQNAASYGYTF.

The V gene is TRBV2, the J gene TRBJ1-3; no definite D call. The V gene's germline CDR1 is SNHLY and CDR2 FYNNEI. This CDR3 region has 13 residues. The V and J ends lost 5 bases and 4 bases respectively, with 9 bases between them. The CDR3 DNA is TGTGCCAGCAGTCGACTGGGGGGAAACACCATATATTTT. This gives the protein CASSRLGGNTIYF.

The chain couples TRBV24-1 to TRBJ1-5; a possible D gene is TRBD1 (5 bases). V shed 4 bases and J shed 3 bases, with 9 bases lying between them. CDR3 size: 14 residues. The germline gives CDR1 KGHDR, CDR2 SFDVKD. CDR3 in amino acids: CATSDEGTNQPQHF. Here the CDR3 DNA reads TGTGCCACCAGTGACGAAGGGACCAATCAGCCCCAGCATTTT.

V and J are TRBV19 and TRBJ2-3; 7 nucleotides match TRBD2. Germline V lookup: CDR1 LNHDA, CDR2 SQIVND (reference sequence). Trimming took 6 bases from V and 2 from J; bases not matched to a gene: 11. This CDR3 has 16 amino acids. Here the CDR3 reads CASSQGRGGITDTQYF. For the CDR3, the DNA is TGTGCCAGTAGCCAAGGGAGGGGAGGGATCACAGATACGCAGTATTTT.